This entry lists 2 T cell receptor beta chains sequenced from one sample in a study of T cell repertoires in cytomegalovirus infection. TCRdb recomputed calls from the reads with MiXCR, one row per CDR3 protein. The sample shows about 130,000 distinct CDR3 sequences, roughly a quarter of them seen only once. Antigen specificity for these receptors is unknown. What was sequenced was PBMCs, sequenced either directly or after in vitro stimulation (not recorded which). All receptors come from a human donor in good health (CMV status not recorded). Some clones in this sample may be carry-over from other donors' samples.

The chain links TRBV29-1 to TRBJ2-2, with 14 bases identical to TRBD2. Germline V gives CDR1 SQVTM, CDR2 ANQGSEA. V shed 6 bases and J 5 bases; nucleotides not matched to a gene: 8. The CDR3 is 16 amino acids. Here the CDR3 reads CSVKGLAGEGTGELFF. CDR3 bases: TGCAGCGTGAAGGGACTAGCGGGAGAGGGGACCGGGGAGCTGTTTTTT.

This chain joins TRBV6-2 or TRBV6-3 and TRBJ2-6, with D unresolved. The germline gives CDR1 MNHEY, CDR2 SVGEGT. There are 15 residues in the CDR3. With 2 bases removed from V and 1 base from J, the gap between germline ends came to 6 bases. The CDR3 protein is CASSYGRSGANVLTF. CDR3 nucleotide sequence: TGTGCCAGCAGTTACGGGCGGTCTGGGGCCAACGTCCTGACTTTC.